This entry concerns a single TCR beta chain. Original methodology: Quantification of nucleated cells was approximated via reference gene primer amplification. Profiled with immunoSEQ multiplex PCR; TCRdb holds only in-frame clones, not every one. D and trimming were read from the DNA, whereas the V and J calls and clone size are those reported in that table. Of fewer than 120,000 clones listed, 60% to 80% are singletons. This sample was taken from a study of blood T cell repertoires in COVID-19. Background on the study: Material from acute and convalescent COVID-19 was sourced from the United States, Italy and Spain. T cells, B-cell-depleted T cells, or PBMCs supplied cDNA or gDNA.

Germline-derived CDR1 and CDR2 are ENHRY and SYGVKD. CDR3 length: 15 residues. Germline trimming cut 4 bases from V and 4 bases from J; bases unmatched to any gene: 3. This rearrangement joins TRBV10-3 to TRBJ1-5; TRBD1 matches 11 bases. The specimen was peripheral blood. This receptor was obtained from a woman older than 75 with active or convalescent COVID-19. The CDR3 region is CAISADRGRNQPQHF. CDR3 nucleotide sequence: TGTGCCATCAGTGCGGACAGGGGGCGAAATCAGCCCCAGCATTTT.